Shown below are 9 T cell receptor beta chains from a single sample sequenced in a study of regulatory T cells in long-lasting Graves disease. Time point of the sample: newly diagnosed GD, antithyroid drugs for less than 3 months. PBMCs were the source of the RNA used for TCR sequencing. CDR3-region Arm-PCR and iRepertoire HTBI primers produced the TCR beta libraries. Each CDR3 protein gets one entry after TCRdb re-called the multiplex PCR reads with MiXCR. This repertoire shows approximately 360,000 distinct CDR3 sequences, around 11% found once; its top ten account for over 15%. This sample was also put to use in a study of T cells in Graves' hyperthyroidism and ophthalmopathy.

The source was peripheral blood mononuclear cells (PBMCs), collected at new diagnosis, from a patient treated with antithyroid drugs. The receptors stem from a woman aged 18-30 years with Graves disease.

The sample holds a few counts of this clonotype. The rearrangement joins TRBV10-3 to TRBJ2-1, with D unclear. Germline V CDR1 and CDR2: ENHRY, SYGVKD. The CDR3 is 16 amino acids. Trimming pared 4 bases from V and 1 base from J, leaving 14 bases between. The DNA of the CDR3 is TGTGCCATCAGTGGTGTAACGGAAGGTTCCTACAATGAGCAGTTCTTC. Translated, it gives CAISGVTEGSYNEQFF.

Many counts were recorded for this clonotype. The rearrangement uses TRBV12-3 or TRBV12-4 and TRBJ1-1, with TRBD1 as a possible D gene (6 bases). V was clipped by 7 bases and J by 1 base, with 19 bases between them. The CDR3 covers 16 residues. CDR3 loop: CASTPRGDRGNTEAFF. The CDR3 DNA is TGTGCCAGCACCCCAAGGGGGGATCGGGGGAACACTGAAGCTTTCTTT.

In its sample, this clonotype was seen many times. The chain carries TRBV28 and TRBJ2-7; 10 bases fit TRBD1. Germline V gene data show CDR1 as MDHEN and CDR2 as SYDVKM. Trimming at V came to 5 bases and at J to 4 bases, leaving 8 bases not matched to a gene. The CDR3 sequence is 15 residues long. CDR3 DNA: TGTGCCAGCAGTCCTTCGACAGGGGGCAAATACGAGCAGTACTTC. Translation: CASSPSTGGKYEQYF.

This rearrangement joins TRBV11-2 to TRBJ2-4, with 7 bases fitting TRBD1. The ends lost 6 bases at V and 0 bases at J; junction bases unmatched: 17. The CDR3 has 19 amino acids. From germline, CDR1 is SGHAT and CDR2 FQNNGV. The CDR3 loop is CASSPGWATGLLAKNIQYF. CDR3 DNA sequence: TGTGCCAGCAGTCCTGGGTGGGCGACAGGGCTACTAGCCAAAAACATTCAGTACTTC.

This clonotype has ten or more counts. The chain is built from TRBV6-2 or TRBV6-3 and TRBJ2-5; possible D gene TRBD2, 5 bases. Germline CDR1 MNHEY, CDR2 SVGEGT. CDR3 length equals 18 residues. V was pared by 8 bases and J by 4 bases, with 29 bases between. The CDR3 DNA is TGTGCCAGCGGCCCTGACTTTTCCGCGAGGGCCTTGGGAGAGACCCAGTACTTC. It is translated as CASGPDFSARALGETQYF.

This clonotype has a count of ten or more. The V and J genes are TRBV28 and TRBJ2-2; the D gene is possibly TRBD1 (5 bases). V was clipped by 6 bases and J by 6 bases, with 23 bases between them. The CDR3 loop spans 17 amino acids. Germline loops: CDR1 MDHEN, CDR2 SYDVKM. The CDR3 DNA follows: TGTGCCAGCAGCTCCCCCCCCGGCAGGGTGGTCCCCGGGGAGCTGTTTTTT. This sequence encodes CASSSPPGRVVPGELFF. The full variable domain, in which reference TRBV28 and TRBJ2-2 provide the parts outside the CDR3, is DVKVTQSSRYLVKRTGEKVFLECVQDMDHENMFWYRQDPGLGLRLIYFSYDVKMKEKGDIPEGYSVSREKKERFSLILESASTNQTSMYLCASSSPPGRVVPGELFFGEGSRLTVL.

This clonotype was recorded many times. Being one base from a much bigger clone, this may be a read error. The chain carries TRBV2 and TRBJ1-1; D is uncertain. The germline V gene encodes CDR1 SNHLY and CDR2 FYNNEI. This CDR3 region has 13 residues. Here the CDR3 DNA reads TGTGCCAGCGCCCCCCTTTCGAACGCTGAAGCTTTCTTT. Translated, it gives CASAPLSNAEAFF.

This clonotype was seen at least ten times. CDR3: CASSWQSRRPQHF. The CDR3, as DNA: TGTGCCAGCAGTTGGCAGTCTCGGAGGCCCCAGCATTTT. The chain has TRBV6-5 and TRBJ1-5; D uncertain. The germline V and J ends were trimmed by 4 bases and 9 bases, with 13 bases remaining between them. The CDR3 has 13 residues. Per the germline V gene, CDR1 is MNHEY and CDR2 is SVGAGI.

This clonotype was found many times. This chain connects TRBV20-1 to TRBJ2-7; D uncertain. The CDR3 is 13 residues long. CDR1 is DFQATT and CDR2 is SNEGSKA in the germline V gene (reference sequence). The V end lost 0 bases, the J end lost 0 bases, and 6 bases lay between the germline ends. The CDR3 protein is CSARDIGSYEQYF. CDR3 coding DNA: TGCAGTGCTAGAGACATAGGCTCCTACGAGCAGTACTTC.